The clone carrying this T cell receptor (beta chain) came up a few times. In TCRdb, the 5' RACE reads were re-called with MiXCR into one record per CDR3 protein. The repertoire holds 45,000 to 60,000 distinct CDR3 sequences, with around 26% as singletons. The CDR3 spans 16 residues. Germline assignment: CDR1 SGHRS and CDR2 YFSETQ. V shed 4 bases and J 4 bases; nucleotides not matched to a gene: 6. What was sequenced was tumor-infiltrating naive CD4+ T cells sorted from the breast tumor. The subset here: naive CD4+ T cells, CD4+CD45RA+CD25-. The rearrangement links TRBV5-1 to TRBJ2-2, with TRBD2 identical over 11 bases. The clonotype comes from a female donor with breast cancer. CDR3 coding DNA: TGCGCCAGCAGCCCCCTAGCGGGAGGTCTCACCGGGGAGCTGTTTTTT. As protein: CASSPLAGGLTGELFF.